This TCR beta chain was identified in a study of control samples from healthy donors and cancer patients. The germline gives CDR1 MGHDK, CDR2 SYGVNS. This CDR3 contains 16 residues. V lost 3 bases and J lost 0; bases outside the gene matches: 5. Libraries were prepared by immunoSEQ multiplex PCR; TCRdb keeps only in-frame clonotypes and omits some of them. The table shows under 150,000 clones, with roughly nine tenths occurring only once. This chain connects TRBV25-1 to TRBJ1-3; 7 nucleotides match TRBD1. The clonotype originates from a man aged 25-45 years in good health. Material: blood. The CDR3 loop reads CASSDYGQASGNTIYF. CDR3 nucleotide sequence: TGTGCCAGCAGTGATTACGGACAGGCCTCTGGAAACACCATATATTTT.